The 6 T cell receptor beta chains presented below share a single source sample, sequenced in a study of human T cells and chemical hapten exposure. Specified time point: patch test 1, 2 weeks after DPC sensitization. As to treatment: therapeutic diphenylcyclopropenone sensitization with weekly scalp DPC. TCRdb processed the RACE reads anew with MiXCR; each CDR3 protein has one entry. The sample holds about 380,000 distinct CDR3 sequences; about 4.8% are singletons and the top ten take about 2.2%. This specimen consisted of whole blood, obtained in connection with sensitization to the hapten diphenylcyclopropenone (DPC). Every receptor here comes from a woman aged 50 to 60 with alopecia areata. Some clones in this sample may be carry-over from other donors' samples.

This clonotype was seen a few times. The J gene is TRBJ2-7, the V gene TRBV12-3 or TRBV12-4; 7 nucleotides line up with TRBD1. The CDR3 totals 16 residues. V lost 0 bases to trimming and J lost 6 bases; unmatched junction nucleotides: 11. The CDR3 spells CASSLAGRTGASEQYF. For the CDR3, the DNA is TGTGCCAGCAGTTTAGCGGGTCGAACAGGGGCAAGCGAGCAGTACTTC.

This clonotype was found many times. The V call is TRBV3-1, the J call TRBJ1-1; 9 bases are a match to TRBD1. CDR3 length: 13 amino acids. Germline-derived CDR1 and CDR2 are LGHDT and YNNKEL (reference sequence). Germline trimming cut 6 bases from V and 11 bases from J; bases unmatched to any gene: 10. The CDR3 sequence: CASSSQGAIGAFF. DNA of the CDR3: TGTGCCAGCAGTTCACAGGGGGCGATTGGGGCTTTCTTT.

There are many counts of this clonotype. Written as DNA, the CDR3 is TGCAGCGTCTACGACGGGAATGAGCAGTTCTTC. This codes for CSVYDGNEQFF. The chain carries TRBV29-1 and TRBJ2-1; D ambiguous. The germline CDR1 and CDR2 sequences are SQVTM and ANQGSEA. The CDR3 extends over 11 amino acids. V gave up 6 bases and J gave up 7 bases, with 10 bases separating them.

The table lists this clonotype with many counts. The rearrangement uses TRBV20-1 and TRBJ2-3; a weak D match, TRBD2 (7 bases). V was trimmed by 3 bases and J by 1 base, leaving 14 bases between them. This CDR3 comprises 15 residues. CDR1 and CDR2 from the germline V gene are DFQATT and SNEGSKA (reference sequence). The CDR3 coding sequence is TGCAGTGCTAGGGGCCTGGGGGGGCGCACAGATACGCAGTATTTT. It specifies CSARGLGGRTDTQYF.

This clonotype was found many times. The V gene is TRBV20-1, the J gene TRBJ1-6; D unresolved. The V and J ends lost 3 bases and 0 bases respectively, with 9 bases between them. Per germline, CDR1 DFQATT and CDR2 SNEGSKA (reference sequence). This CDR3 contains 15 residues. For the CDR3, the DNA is TGCAGTGCTAGTACTCAGAGCTCCTATAATTCACCCCTCCACTTT. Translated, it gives CSASTQSSYNSPLHF.

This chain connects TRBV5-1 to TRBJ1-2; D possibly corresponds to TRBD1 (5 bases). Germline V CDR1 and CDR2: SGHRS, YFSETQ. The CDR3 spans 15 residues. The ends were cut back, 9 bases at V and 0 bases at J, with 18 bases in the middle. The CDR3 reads CATAPGLSPNYGYTF. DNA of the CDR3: TGCGCCACCGCCCCGGGACTATCACCTAACTATGGCTACACCTTC.